The sequence of this T cell receptor beta chain was determined in a study of blood T cell repertoires in COVID-19. Study-wide context: Spain, Italy and the United States supplied samples that represented acute and convalescent COVID-19. From T cells, B-cell-depleted T cells, or PBMCs came the material, which was cDNA or gDNA.

Original handling: Amplification with reference gene primers provided the estimates of nucleated cell counts. Using immunoSEQ multiplex PCR, the repertoire was profiled, and TCRdb retains in-frame clones only, with some absent. From that table come the V and J calls and clone size; the DNA was used to work out D and trimming. Of fewer than 300,000 clones in the sample, about 87% were seen once. V was pared by 4 bases and J by 4 bases, with 13 bases between. The CDR3 consists of 15 residues. Germline CDR1 reads MNHEY; CDR2 reads SMNVEV (reference sequence). Material: peripheral blood. This chain connects TRBV27 to TRBJ1-4; D is undetermined. The sequence was collected from a woman between 45 and 65 years old with acute or convalescent COVID-19. CDR3 residues: CASSSTRGNNEKLFF. In DNA, the CDR3 is TGTGCCAGCAGTTCCACCCGAGGGAATAATGAAAAACTGTTTTTT.